This TCR beta chain was recovered during a study of T cell responses to AZD1222 COVID-19 vaccine. Only in-frame clones appear in the TCRdb table, and some are missing; sequencing was by immunoSEQ multiplex PCR. The sample has over 90,000 clones, around 91% seen once; the top ten hold about 5%. Overall study findings and caveats: Repertoires were obtained only post-peak T cell response. The reported proportion of spike-specific TCRs targeting unmutated variant regions was nearly half. Females outnumbered males among donors, who were mostly white British; clonal diversity was possibly underestimated. Of the AZD1222 recipients, only five or six were seropositive at baseline.

This clone was seen a handful of times. Its antigen is undetermined. V gave up 0 bases and J gave up 6 bases, with 6 bases separating them. Germline V CDR1 and CDR2: LNHNV, YYDKDF (reference sequence). The CDR3 runs 13 residues. Source: peripheral blood, taken on day 0 of AZD1222 vaccination. This sequence was found in an adult in good health. The chain is built from TRBV15 and TRBJ2-1; D not certain. The CDR3 DNA follows: TGTGCCACCAGCAGAGATTACGTCAATGAGCAGTTCTTC. This sequence encodes CATSRDYVNEQFF.